The present TCR beta chain was sequenced within a study of Ad26.COV2.S vaccination and SARS-CoV-2 variants listed by TCRdb under 2021. Context from the whole study: Vaccine-arm donors were drawn from COV1001, a multicentre, randomized, double-blind, placebo-controlled phase I-IIa trial of Ad26.COV2.S in healthy adults. Ad26.COV2.S was given intramuscularly at 5x10^10 or 1x10^11 viral particles, as a single shot or as two shots 56 days apart. TCRbeta repertoire sequencing served as the tool for gauging how specific and how broad the SARS-CoV-2-reactive T cell receptors were following Ad26.COV2.S vaccination. The TCR-sequenced set comprised around 32 samples: about 19 Ad26.COV2.S vaccine recipients, 5 placebo recipients and 8 SARS-CoV-2 convalescent individuals. Trial participants were randomized into five groups of five, in which low-dose or high-dose Ad26.COV2.S was given once or twice, or placebo was given on both occasions. Investigators remained blinded to trial group allocation during experiments and outcome assessment.

Comments on this clone: Its antigen is still unknown. No clone much larger than this one lies a single base away; base qualities are absent.

The treatment or condition label corresponds to: around 19 received Ad26.COV2.S at low or high dose, single or two shots; five or six received placebo; per-sample allocation not given. Repertoires of vaccine and placebo recipients were sequenced from samples collected on day 63 after the first injection. Cohort 1b enrolled about two dozen adults aged 18-55 years at a single site in Boston, USA, between 29 July and 7 August 2020. Ad26.COV2.S was a replication-incompetent adenovirus type 26 vector expressing a prefusion-stabilized SARS-CoV-2 spike protein from the original Wuhan strain. The immunoSEQ Assay was used to sequence TCRbeta CDR3 regions. After extraction, genomic DNA underwent amplification by bias-controlled multiplex PCR, followed by high-throughput sequencing. In the source study's methods: To quantify the absolute abundance of each unique TCRbeta CDR3 region, sequences were collapsed and filtered. T cell fraction was estimated by normalizing TCRbeta template counts to usable DNA, with usable DNA measured through amplification of reference genes found in all nucleated cells. Repertoire TCRs were annotated as SARS-CoV-2-specific when V gene, CDR3 amino acid sequence and J gene were exactly matched to a known reactive TCR set. The reference SARS-CoV-2 TCR set came from MIRA and was filtered for enrichment in COVID-19-positive ImmuneCODE repertoires, removing public or cross-reactive TCRs. Using the MIRA antigens, annotated TCRs were further analysed by specific ORF or by position within an ORF. Depth was the summed frequency of annotated unique rearrangements, while breadth was defined as annotated unique rearrangements over total unique productive rearrangements. TCR breadth was compared between groups using two-sided Wilcoxon rank-sum tests. TCRdb took this table from immuneACCESS and kept in-frame rearrangements with V and J called. Such tables lack part of the clones; where checked against another copy, unresolved V genes explain under half of the gap, and the rest is unexplained. The V and J calls and clone size were taken over from that table, and D and trimming were inferred from the DNA. For this sample there are 350,000 to 550,000 clones; roughly 87% appear just once. Together, the top ten hold around 2.6% of the sample.

Taken from cysteine to phenylalanine, the CDR3 has 16 residues. Just CDR3 DNA is preserved here, 48 bases in frame from base 1. V loses 5 bases at its end and J loses 2 bases; junction bases beyond the gene matches: 7. Via the germline V gene (reference sequence), CDR1 is LNHNV and CDR2 YYDKDF. Study-wide findings and limitations: Vaccine and placebo recipients had similar non-spike TCR breadth, a finding consistent with the vaccine containing only spike. According to the authors, total T cell responses may have been underestimated by the TCR breadth and depth analyses. Comparing responses between vaccine doses or regimens was not something the study was powered to do. After vaccination, spike-specific CD8+ and CD4+ T cell responses were reported to show substantial breadth. Ad26.COV2.S recipients had higher spike-specific TCR breadth than placebo recipients (P = 0.0014).

This receptor was identified in a person aged 18-60 years who received the Ad26.COV2.S COVID-19 vaccine or a placebo. This specimen consisted of peripheral blood, obtained in a trial of Ad26.COV2.S vaccine versus placebo. The chain is assembled from TRBV15 and TRBJ2-3; 10 central bases correspond to TRBD2. CDR3 sequence: CATSANSGRNTDTQYF. The bases read TGTGCCACCAGCGCTAATAGCGGGAGGAACACAGATACGCAGTATTTT.